The 28 T cell receptor beta chains below come from one sample, sequenced in a study of beta chain features in type 1 diabetes. Every isolated RNA sample was fully reverse transcribed, so sequencing captured expressed TCRB transcripts. Clones were sequenced by immunoSEQ multiplex PCR, and TCRdb holds only the in-frame ones, with some missing. The profile covers 350,000 to 450,000 clones, with approximately 14% appearing a single time and roughly 0.04% taken by the ten largest. Sequencing was done on a sample of naive CD4+ T cells from blood. These receptor sequences come from a man aged 25-45 years in good health.

This rearrangement joins TRBV25-1 to TRBJ2-7, with a weak D call TRBD1 (5 bases). The CDR3 length is 12 residues. CDR1 and CDR2 from the germline V gene are MGHDK and SYGVNS. Deletions cut 2 bases from V and 5 bases from J, with 7 bases between. The chain's CDR3 is CASSEQGNEQYF. Here the CDR3 DNA reads TGTGCCAGCAGTGAACAGGGTAACGAGCAGTACTTC.

V is TRBV6-1 and J is TRBJ2-5; D is uncertain. In germline, CDR1 is MNHNS, CDR2 SASEGT. There are 14 residues in the CDR3. Trimming took 1 base from V and 4 from J, leaving 10 bases between them. The CDR3 DNA reads as TGTGCCAGCAGTGAAGTCGTCATGCGAGAGACCCAGTACTTC. This sequence encodes CASSEVVMRETQYF.

This clone has just a few counts. The V call is TRBV29-1, the J call TRBJ2-7; D remains unclear. The CDR3 length is 14 residues. Deletions cut 4 bases from V and 3 bases from J, with 16 bases between. Germline V CDR1 and CDR2: SQVTM, ANQGSEA. CDR3 nucleotide sequence: TGCAGCGTTGTAGGCCTCGGCACGGGCTACGAGCAGTACTTC. Protein: CSVVGLGTGYEQYF.

This clone was counted only a few times. The chain combines TRBV20-1 with TRBJ2-7; D may match TRBD1 or TRBD2 (5 bases each). The CDR3 is 11 residues long. Germline values: CDR1 DFQATT, CDR2 SNEGSKA (reference sequence). The V end lost 5 bases, the J end lost 5 bases, and 10 bases lay between the germline ends. The CDR3 here is CSALGTDEQYF. CDR3 bases: TGCAGTGCTCTAGGGACCGACGAGCAGTACTTC.

This clone was seen a handful of times. V is TRBV29-1 and J is TRBJ2-3; 12 bases match TRBD2. This CDR3 is built from 14 residues. Losses at the gene ends were 4 bases for V and 6 bases for J; bases not matched to a gene: 5. Germline CDR1 is SQVTM and CDR2 is ANQGSEA. In nucleotides, the CDR3 is TGCAGCGTTGTGACTAGCGGGGGTTTGGATACGCAGTATTTT. Translated: CSVVTSGGLDTQYF.

The rearrangement uses TRBV7-2 and TRBJ2-3; TRBD2 aligns across 8 bases. CDR1 is SGHTA, CDR2 FQGNSA, per germline. The CDR3 is made up of 15 amino acids. V was pared by 5 bases and J by 4 bases, with 8 bases of the junction left unmatched. The CDR3 sequence is CASSPWAGGADTQYF. The CDR3 bases are TGTGCCAGCAGCCCCTGGGCGGGGGGCGCAGATACGCAGTATTTT.

The chain combines TRBV4-2 with TRBJ1-5, with D perhaps matching TRBD1 (5 bases). V lost 5 bases to trimming and J lost 2 bases, with 13 bases between them. The CDR3 runs 15 residues. The germline V gene encodes CDR1 LGHNA and CDR2 YNFKEQ. This CDR3 is CASSGSGTGNQPQHF. CDR3 sequence (DNA): TGTGCCAGCAGCGGATCAGGGACCGGCAATCAGCCCCAGCATTTT.

This chain links TRBV27 with TRBJ2-7; the D is unclear. Deletions cut 8 bases from V and 0 bases from J, with 14 bases between. The CDR3 contains 14 residues. Germline assignment: CDR1 MNHEY and CDR2 SMNVEV (reference sequence). The CDR3 reads CASSSRRGSYEQYF. DNA of the CDR3: TGTGCCAGCTCGAGCAGGAGAGGCTCCTACGAGCAGTACTTC.

This chain joins TRBV30 and TRBJ1-2, with D possibly being TRBD1 (5 bases). The CDR3 consists of 11 residues. Germline values: CDR1 GTSNPN, CDR2 SVGIG (reference sequence). The V and J ends lost 3 bases and 7 bases respectively, with 9 bases between them. The CDR3 DNA is TGTGCCTGGAGCAGGGTGATTGGCTACACCTTC. It yields the protein CAWSRVIGYTF.

The genes are TRBV4-3 and TRBJ1-2; D remains ambiguous. The CDR3 is 15 residues long. Trimming shortened V by 1 base and J by 2 bases, and 11 bases separated the two germline ends. Germline loops: CDR1 LGHNA, CDR2 YSLEER. In DNA, the CDR3 is TGCGCCAGCAGCCAAGGCGTACAGAGCAACTATGGCTACACCTTC. Amino acids: CASSQGVQSNYGYTF.

The chain uses TRBV7-2 and TRBJ2-3, with a tentative D call TRBD2 (7 bases). Germline V CDR1 and CDR2: SGHTA, FQGNSA. The CDR3 has 14 residues. V lost 4 bases and J 5 bases, leaving 13 bases between the germline ends. CDR3: CASSSRRGGDTQYF. For the CDR3, the DNA is TGTGCCAGCAGCTCCAGGAGGGGGGGAGATACGCAGTATTTT.

This rearrangement joins TRBV25-1 to TRBJ2-2; 7 nucleotides align to TRBD1. CDR3 size: 15 residues. V lost 7 bases, J lost 0 bases, and 5 bases stayed unmatched. CDR1 is MGHDK and CDR2 is SYGVNS in the germline V gene. For the CDR3, the DNA is TGTGCCAGCATTCCTGGGACAGCGAACACCGGGGAGCTGTTTTTT. It specifies CASIPGTANTGELFF.

A few counts support this clone. The rearrangement uses TRBV5-1 and TRBJ2-1; possibly TRBD2 for D (6 bases). Trimming pared 7 bases from V and 0 bases from J, leaving 8 bases between. Germline V gene data show CDR1 as SGHRS and CDR2 as YFSETQ. The CDR3 spans 13 residues. CDR3 residues: CASRLDSYNEQFF. CDR3 DNA: TGCGCCAGCCGACTAGACTCCTACAATGAGCAGTTCTTC.

The chain recombines TRBV5-1 with TRBJ2-6, with D perhaps TRBD1 (5 bases). The V end was cut by 0 bases, the J end by 0 bases, with 10 bases between. In germline, CDR1 is SGHRS, CDR2 YFSETQ. The CDR3 runs to 17 residues. The CDR3: CASSLGHRNSGANVLTF. The CDR3 region has the DNA TGCGCCAGCAGCTTGGGGCACAGGAACTCTGGGGCCAACGTCCTGACTTTC.

This clone was seen many times. The rearrangement joins TRBV19 to TRBJ2-1; no clear D gene. The CDR3 has 11 amino acids. Deletions cut 10 bases from V and 6 bases from J, with 10 bases between. Per germline, CDR1 LNHDA and CDR2 SQIVND (reference sequence). CDR3 bases: TGTGCCACAAGTACCCTCAATGAGCAGTTCTTC. The encoded protein is CATSTLNEQFF.

This clone was counted a few times. The genes are TRBV11-2 and TRBJ2-3; no definite D call. V shed 0 bases and J shed 1 base, with 8 bases lying between them. The CDR3 runs 15 residues. The germline V gene has CDR1 SGHAT and CDR2 FQNNGV. CDR3 amino acids: CASSLEGLRTDTQYF. In DNA, the CDR3 is TGTGCCAGCAGCTTAGAAGGGCTGCGCACAGATACGCAGTATTTT. Full variable domain (missing parts from reference TRBV11-2 and TRBJ2-3): EAGVAQSPRYKIIEKRQSVAFWCNPISGHATLYWYQQILGQGPKLLIQFQNNGVVDDSQLPKDRFSAERLKGVDSTLKIQPAKLEDSAVYLCASSLEGLRTDTQYFGPGTRLTVL.

This clone has a handful of counts. The CDR3 protein is CSVVEFGGRLSYNEQFF. In DNA form, the CDR3 reads TGCAGCGTTGTCGAATTCGGCGGTCGGCTCTCCTACAATGAGCAGTTCTTC. The rearrangement uses TRBV29-1 and TRBJ2-1; D gene uncertain. Trimming took off 4 bases at V and 0 bases at J, with 19 bases between the two ends. CDR1 and CDR2 (germline): SQVTM, ANQGSEA. The length of the CDR3 is 17 residues.

This sequence joins TRBV9 and TRBJ2-2; D unclear. The CDR3 length is 16 residues. Germline loops: CDR1 SGDLS, CDR2 YYNGEE. V was cut by 0 bases and J by 0 bases, with 9 bases left in between. CDR3 nucleotides: TGTGCCAGCAGCGTAGTAGCCGGCGCGAACACCGGGGAGCTGTTTTTT. Its translation: CASSVVAGANTGELFF.

V and J are TRBV11-2 and TRBJ2-3, with TRBD2 matching over 12 bases. J was trimmed by 2 bases and V by 4 bases; bases with no gene match: 4. Germline loops: CDR1 SGHAT, CDR2 FQNNGV. The CDR3 totals 16 residues. The CDR3 nucleotides are TGTGCCAGCAGCTCCGGACTAGCGGGGATCACAGATACGCAGTATTTT. Translation gives CASSSGLAGITDTQYF.

The chain couples TRBV10-3 to TRBJ1-1; no firm D call. Trimming removed 7 bases at V and 5 bases at J, with 8 bases between. This CDR3 spans 11 amino acids. Germline-derived CDR1 and CDR2 are ENHRY and SYGVKD. CDR3 DNA sequence: TGTGCCATCAAGGGTGGGACTGAAGCTTTCTTT. Translation: CAIKGGTEAFF.

This clone was found a few times. The rearrangement uses TRBV5-1 and TRBJ2-1; D gene unclear. The V end was cut by 0 bases, the J end by 6 bases, with 19 bases between. This CDR3 has 17 amino acids. Germline loops: CDR1 SGHRS, CDR2 YFSETQ. The CDR3: CASSLVFLLSRSNEQFF. The CDR3 coding sequence is TGCGCCAGCAGCTTGGTTTTCTTATTGTCGAGGAGCAATGAGCAGTTCTTC.

The genes are TRBV9 and TRBJ2-1; D gene ambiguous. This CDR3 has 13 residues. The V gene's germline CDR1 is SGDLS and CDR2 YYNGEE. Between the trimmed V and J ends, which lost 4 bases and 7 bases, there was a span of 12 bases. The chain's CDR3 is CASSPTGRNEQFF. CDR3 nucleotide sequence: TGTGCCAGCAGCCCAACGGGCCGAAATGAGCAGTTCTTC.

The chain couples TRBV30 to TRBJ1-5; D unclear. CDR1 is GTSNPN, CDR2 SVGIG, per germline (reference sequence). The length of the CDR3 is 17 residues. The CDR3: CHYYHVQSPLGNQPQHF. The DNA for the CDR3 is TGTCACTACTACCACGTCCAGAGCCCCCTGGGCAATCAGCCCCAGCATTTT.

This clone was counted once. The chain has TRBV9 and TRBJ2-5, with TRBD2 identical over 10 bases. The CDR3 runs 16 residues. Germline values: CDR1 SGDLS, CDR2 YYNGEE. Trimming at V came to 0 bases and at J to 5 bases, leaving 7 bases not matched to a gene. The DNA of the CDR3 is TGTGCCAGCAGCGTAGAAGAGCGGGGGGGTCGGGAGACCCAGTACTTC. Protein sequence: CASSVEERGGRETQYF.

For this clone: Within the sample, other DNA sequences also encode this same CDR3. J is TRBJ2-2 and V is TRBV29-1, with a weak D call TRBD1 (6 bases). The germline V gene has CDR1 SQVTM and CDR2 ANQGSEA. Trimming shortened V by 7 bases and J by 4 bases, and 16 bases separated the two germline ends. This CDR3 has 14 residues. The CDR3 sequence is CSGQGPHSTGELFF. CDR3 nucleotides: TGCAGCGGGCAGGGGCCCCATAGCACCGGGGAGCTGTTTTTT.

This clone was counted a few times. The rearrangement uses TRBV4-1 and TRBJ2-3; 8 bases align to TRBD2. This CDR3 has 15 residues. Trimming removed 0 bases from V and 7 bases from J; junction bases left unmatched: 6. CDR1 and CDR2 from the germline V gene are MGHRA and YSYEKL. The CDR3 bases are TGCGCCAGCAGCCAAGATGTCACTAGCGGACATACGCAGTATTTT. It is translated as CASSQDVTSGHTQYF.

CDR3 region: CASSDESGGHETQYF. CDR3 DNA sequence: TGTGCCAGCAGTGACGAAAGCGGGGGGCATGAGACCCAGTACTTC. The chain couples TRBV2 to TRBJ2-5, with TRBD2 matching over 9 bases. The CDR3 has 15 amino acids. V shed 3 bases, J shed 5 bases, and the junction held 7 bases outside the gene matches. CDR1 and CDR2 (germline): SNHLY, FYNNEI.

This clone was seen many times. This chain joins TRBV10-3 and TRBJ2-1; D gene unclear. The CDR3 loop spans 12 amino acids. Trimming pared 8 bases from V and 6 bases from J, leaving 11 bases between. Germline values: CDR1 ENHRY, CDR2 SYGVKD. The CDR3 DNA follows: TGTGCCATCGCGGCTAACACCAATGAGCAGTTCTTC. Translation: CAIAANTNEQFF.